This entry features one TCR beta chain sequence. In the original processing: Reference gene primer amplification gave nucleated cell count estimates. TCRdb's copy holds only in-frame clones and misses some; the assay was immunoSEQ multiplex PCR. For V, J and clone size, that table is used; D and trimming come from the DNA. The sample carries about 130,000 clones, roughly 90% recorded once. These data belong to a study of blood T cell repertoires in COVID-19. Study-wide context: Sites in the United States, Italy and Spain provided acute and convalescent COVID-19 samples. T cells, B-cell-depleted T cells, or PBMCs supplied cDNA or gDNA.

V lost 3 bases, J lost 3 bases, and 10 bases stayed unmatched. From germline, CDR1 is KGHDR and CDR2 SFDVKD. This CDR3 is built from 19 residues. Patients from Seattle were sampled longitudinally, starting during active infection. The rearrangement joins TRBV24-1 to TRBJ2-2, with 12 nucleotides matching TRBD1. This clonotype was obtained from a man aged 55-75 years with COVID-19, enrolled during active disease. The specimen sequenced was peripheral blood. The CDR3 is CATSDPVPGTGGDTGELFF. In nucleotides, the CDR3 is TGTGCCACCAGTGATCCAGTCCCCGGGACAGGGGGCGACACCGGGGAGCTGTTTTTT.